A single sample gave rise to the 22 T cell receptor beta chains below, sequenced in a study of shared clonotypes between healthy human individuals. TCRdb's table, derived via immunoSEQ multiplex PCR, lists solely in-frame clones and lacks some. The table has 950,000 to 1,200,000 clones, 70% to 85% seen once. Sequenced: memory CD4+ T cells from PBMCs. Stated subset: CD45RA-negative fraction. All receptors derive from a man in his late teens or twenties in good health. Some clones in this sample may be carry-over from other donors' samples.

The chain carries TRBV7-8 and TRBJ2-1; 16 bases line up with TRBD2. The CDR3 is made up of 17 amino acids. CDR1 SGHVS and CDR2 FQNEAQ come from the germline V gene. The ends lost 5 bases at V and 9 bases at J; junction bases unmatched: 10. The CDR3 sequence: CASSNPGLAGGVGEQFF. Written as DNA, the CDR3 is TGTGCCAGCAGCAATCCGGGACTAGCGGGAGGGGTGGGTGAGCAGTTCTTC.

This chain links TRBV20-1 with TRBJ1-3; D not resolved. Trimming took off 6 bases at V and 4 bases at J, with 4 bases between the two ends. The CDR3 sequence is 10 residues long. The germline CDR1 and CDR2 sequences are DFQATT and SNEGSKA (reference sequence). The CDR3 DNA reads TGCAGTGCCGTCGGAAACACCATATATTTT. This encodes CSAVGNTIYF.

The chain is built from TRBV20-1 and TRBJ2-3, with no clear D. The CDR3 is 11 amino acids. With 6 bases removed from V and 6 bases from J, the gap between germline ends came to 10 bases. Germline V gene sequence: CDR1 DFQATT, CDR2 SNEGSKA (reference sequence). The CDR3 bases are TGCAGTGCCTGGAGTTTGGATACGCAGTATTTT. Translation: CSAWSLDTQYF.

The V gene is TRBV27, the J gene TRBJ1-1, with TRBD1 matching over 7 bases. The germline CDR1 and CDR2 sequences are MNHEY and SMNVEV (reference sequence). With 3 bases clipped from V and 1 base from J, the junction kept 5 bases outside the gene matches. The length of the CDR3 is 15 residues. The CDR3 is CASSFPDRPNTEAFF. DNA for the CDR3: TGTGCCAGCAGTTTCCCGGACAGGCCGAACACTGAAGCTTTCTTT.

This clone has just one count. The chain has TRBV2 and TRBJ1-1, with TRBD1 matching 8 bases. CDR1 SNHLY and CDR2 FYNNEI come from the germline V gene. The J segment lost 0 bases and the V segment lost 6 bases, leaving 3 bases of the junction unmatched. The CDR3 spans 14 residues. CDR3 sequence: CASRGDRLNTEAFF. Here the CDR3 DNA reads TGTGCCAGCAGGGGGGACAGGTTGAACACTGAAGCTTTCTTT. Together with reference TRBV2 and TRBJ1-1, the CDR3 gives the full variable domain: EPEVTQTPSHQVTQMGQEVILRCVPISNHLYFYWYRQILGQKVEFLVSFYNNEISEKSEIFDDQFSVERPDGSNFTLKIRSTKLEDSAMYFCASRGDRLNTEAFFGQGTRLTVV.

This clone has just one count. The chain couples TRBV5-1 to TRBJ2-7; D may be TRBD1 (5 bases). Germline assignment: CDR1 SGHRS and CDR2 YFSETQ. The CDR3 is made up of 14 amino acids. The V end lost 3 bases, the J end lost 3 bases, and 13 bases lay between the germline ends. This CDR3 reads CASSSGQGNYEQYF. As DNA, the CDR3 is TGCGCCAGCAGCTCCGGGCAGGGAAACTACGAGCAGTACTTC.

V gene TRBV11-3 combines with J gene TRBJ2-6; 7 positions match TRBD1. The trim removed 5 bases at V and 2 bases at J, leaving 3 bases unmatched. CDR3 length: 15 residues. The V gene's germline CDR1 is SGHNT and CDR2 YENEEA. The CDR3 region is CASSTGTAGANVLTF. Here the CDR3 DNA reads TGTGCCAGCAGCACTGGGACAGCTGGGGCCAACGTCCTGACTTTC. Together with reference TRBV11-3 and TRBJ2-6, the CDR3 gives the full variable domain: EAGVVQSPRYKIIEKKQPVAFWCNPISGHNTLYWYLQNLGQGPELLIRYENEEAVDDSQLPKDRFSAERLKGVDSTLKIQPAELGDSAVYLCASSTGTAGANVLTFGAGSRLTVL.

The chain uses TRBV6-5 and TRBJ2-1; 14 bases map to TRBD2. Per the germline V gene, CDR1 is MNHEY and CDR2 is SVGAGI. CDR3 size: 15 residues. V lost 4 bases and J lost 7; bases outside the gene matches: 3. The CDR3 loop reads CASSFGLAGGNEQFF. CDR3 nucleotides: TGTGCCAGCAGTTTCGGACTAGCGGGAGGTAATGAGCAGTTCTTC.

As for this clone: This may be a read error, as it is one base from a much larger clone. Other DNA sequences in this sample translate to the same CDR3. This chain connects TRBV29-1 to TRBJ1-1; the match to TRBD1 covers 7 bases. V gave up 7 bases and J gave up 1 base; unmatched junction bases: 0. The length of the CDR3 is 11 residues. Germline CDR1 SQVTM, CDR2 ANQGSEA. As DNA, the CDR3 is TGCAGCGGGACAGGGAACACTGAAGCTTTCTTT. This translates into CSGTGNTEAFF.

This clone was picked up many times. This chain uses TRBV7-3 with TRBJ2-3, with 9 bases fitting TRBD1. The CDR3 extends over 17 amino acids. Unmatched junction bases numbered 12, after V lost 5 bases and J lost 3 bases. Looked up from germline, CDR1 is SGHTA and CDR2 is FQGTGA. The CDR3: CASSHGQGITGTDTQYF. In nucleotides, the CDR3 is TGTGCCAGCAGCCACGGACAGGGGATTACGGGGACAGATACGCAGTATTTT.

CDR3 residues: CASRSDRGDGYTF. The CDR3 DNA sequence: TGTGCCAGCAGGTCGGACAGGGGCGATGGCTACACCTTC. The V gene is TRBV7-2, the J gene TRBJ1-2, with 9 bases matching TRBD1. Germline CDR1 reads SGHTA; CDR2 reads FQGNSA. The CDR3 totals 13 residues. J lost 6 bases, V lost 6 bases, and 5 bases had no gene match.

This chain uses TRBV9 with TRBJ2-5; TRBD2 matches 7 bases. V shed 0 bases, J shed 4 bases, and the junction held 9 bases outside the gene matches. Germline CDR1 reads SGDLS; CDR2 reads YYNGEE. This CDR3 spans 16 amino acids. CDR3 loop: CASSVGGGRGGETQYF. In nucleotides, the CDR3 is TGTGCCAGCAGCGTAGGGGGCGGGAGAGGCGGAGAGACCCAGTACTTC.

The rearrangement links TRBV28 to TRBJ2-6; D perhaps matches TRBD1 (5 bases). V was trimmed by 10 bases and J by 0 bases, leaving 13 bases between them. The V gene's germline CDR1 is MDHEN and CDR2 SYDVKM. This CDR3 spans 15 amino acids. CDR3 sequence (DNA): TGTGCCACCCAGGGCGGTGTCTCTGGGGCCAACGTCCTGACTTTC. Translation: CATQGGVSGANVLTF.

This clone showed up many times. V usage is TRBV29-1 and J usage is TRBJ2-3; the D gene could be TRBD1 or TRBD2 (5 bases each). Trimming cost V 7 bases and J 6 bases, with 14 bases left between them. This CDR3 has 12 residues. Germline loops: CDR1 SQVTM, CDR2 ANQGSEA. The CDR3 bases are TGCAGCGCACAAGGGACGGTGGATACGCAGTATTTT. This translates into CSAQGTVDTQYF.

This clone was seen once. CDR3 sequence (DNA): TGCGCCAGCAGCGGGGGACAGGGGGTCTCCTACGAGCAGTACTTC. Translation gives CASSGGQGVSYEQYF. This chain links TRBV5-1 with TRBJ2-7; 11 bases are a match to TRBD1. This CDR3 contains 15 residues. With V trimmed by 4 bases and J by 0 bases, 3 bases remained unmatched. Germline V gives CDR1 SGHRS, CDR2 YFSETQ. Full variable domain (remainder filled in from reference TRBV5-1 and TRBJ2-7): KAGVTQTPRYLIKTRGQQVTLSCSPISGHRSVSWYQQTPGQGLQFLFEYFSETQRNKGNFPGRFSGRQFSNSRSEMNVSTLELGDSALYLCASSGGQGVSYEQYFGPGTRLTVT.

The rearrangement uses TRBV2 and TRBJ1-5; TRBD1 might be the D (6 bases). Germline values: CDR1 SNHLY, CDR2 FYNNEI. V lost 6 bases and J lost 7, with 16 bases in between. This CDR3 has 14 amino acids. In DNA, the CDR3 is TGTGCCAGCAGCTTATCGGGGGGCCGGCAGCCCCAGCATTTT. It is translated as CASSLSGGRQPQHF.

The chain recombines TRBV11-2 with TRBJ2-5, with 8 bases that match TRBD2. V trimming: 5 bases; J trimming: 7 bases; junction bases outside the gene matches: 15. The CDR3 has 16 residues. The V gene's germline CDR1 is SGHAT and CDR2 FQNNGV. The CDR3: CASSHPDSGSYGTQYF. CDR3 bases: TGTGCCAGCAGCCACCCGGACAGCGGGAGTTATGGGACCCAGTACTTC.

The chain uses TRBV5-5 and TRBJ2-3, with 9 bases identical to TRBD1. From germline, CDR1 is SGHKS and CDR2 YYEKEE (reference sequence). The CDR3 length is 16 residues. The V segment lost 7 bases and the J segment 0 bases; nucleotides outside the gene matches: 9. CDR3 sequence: CASPGTGKPSTDTQYF. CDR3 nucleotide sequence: TGTGCCAGCCCCGGGACAGGGAAACCTAGCACAGATACGCAGTATTTT. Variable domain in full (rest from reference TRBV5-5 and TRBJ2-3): DAGVTQSPTHLIKTRGQQVTLRCSPISGHKSVSWYQQVLGQGPQFIFQYYEKEERGRGNFPDRFSARQFPNYSSELNVNALLLGDSALYLCASPGTGKPSTDTQYFGPGTRLTVL.

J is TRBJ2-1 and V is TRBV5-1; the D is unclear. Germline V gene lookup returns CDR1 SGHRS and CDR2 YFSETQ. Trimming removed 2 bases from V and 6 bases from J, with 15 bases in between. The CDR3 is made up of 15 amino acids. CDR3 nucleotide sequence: TGCGCCAGCAGCTTAAACTACGACCGATCCAATGAGCAGTTCTTC. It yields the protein CASSLNYDRSNEQFF.

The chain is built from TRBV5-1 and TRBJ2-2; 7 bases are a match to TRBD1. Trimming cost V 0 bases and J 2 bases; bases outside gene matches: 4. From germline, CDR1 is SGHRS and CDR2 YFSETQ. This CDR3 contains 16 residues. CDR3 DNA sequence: TGCGCCAGCAGCTTGGAACAGGGGATTAACACCGGGGAGCTGTTTTTT. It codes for CASSLEQGINTGELFF.

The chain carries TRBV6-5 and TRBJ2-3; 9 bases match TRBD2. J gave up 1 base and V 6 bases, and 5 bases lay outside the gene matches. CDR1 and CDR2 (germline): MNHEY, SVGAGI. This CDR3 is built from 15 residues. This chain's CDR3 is CASRREGLGTDTQYF. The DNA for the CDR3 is TGTGCCAGCAGGCGGGAGGGCCTGGGCACAGATACGCAGTATTTT.

The DNA of the CDR3 is TGTGCCAGTAGTACCCCGGGACAGTCAGGAGATACGCAGTATTTT. Encoded protein: CASSTPGQSGDTQYF. The genes are TRBV19 and TRBJ2-3, with TRBD1 identical over 7 bases. The V segment lost 4 bases and the J segment 5 bases; nucleotides outside the gene matches: 9. Germline CDR1 is LNHDA and CDR2 is SQIVND (reference sequence). This CDR3 region has 15 residues.